This T cell receptor (beta chain) was captured in a study of cytomegalovirus exposure and HLA in healthy donors. Looking at the study overall: Early release data held some 79 million unique TCRs from HLA-typed donors. Study conclusions and caveats: In an earlier analysis, in some 540 donors, most V segments appeared productive either ~90% or ~30% of the time. A later analysis showed TCR association rates differing by HLA locus, peaking at DRB1 and lowest at HLA-C. It was approximately 170 TCR beta chains that were listed as cytomegalovirus-associated.

Amplification used 60 Vbeta primers and 13 Jbeta primers. Assay used: immunoSEQ multiplex PCR; TCRdb lists only in-frame clones, some missing. There are roughly 150,000 clones in the sample; 70% to 90% occur only once, and less than 2.5% lies in the top ten. Germline trimming cut 0 bases from V and 1 base from J; bases unmatched to any gene: 6. Germline-derived CDR1 and CDR2 are SGHNT and YYREEE (reference sequence). The CDR3 runs 18 residues. The count of this clone is one. Its antigen is not identified. Sequenced material: PBMCs. The V and J genes are TRBV5-4 and TRBJ2-3, with 12 bases matching TRBD2. The receptor's source is a woman between 18 and 29 years old in good health and CMV-seronegative. The CDR3 is CASSLGLAGGGGTDTQYF. CDR3 sequence (DNA): TGTGCCAGCAGCTTGGGTCTAGCGGGAGGGGGTGGCACAGATACGCAGTATTTT.